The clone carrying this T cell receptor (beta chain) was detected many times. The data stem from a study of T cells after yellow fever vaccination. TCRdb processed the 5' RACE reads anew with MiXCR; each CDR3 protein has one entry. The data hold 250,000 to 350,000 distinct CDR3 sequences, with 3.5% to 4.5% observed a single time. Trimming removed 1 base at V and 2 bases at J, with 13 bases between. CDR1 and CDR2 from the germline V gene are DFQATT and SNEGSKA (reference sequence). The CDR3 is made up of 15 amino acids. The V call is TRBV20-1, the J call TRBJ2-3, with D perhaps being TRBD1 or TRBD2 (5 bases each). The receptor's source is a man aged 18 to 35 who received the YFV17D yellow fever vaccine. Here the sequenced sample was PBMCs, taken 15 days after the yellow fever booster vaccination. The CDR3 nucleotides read TGCAGTGCTAGAGGGGGCAAGCGGAACACAGATACGCAGTATTTT. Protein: CSARGGKRNTDTQYF.